This paragraph covers one TCR beta chain sequence. Per the authors' pipeline: Amplification of reference gene primers was used by the study to estimate nucleated cell counts. Generated by immunoSEQ multiplex PCR, the TCRdb table keeps only in-frame clones and is missing some. V and J calls and clone size are those listed in that table; D and trimming were worked out from the DNA. Of fewer than 55,000 clones in the sample, over 75% are singletons; the top ten hold 26%. The sample belongs to a study of blood T cell repertoires in COVID-19. On the study more broadly: Collection of acute and convalescent COVID-19 samples took place in the United States, Italy and Spain. Sample material is recorded as cDNA or gDNA derived from T cells, B-cell-depleted T cells, or PBMCs.

This CDR3 is 13 amino acids long. Germline CDR1 is KGHSH and CDR2 is LQKENI. The junction had 1 base not matched to a gene; V was cut back by 1 base and J by 4 bases. This rearrangement joins TRBV18 to TRBJ2-7, with 7 positions matching TRBD1. The TCR comes from a woman aged 80 or older with COVID-19, enrolled during active disease. The sample comprised peripheral blood. In nucleotides, the CDR3 is TGTGCCAGCTCACCACGACAGGGTTACGAGCAGTACTTC. Protein sequence: CASSPRQGYEQYF.